The entry below describes one T cell receptor (beta chain). Its antigen remains unknown. The entry originates in a study of OX40 agonist ivuxolimab in advanced cancers. The wider study: Administration of intravenous ivuxolimab to patients occurred every 2 weeks at 0.01 to 10 mg/kg. Males comprised about 84% of the group, whose mean age was about 60 years (range roughly 20 to 85).

The V segment lost 5 bases and the J segment 6 bases; nucleotides outside the gene matches: 11. The CDR3 contains 15 residues. From germline, CDR1 is SGHVS and CDR2 FQNEAQ. Whole-study results and caveats: There were, on average, more expanded clones in CD8+ T cells than in CD4+.

The protocol was immunoSEQ multiplex PCR, while the TCRdb copy is restricted to in-frame clones and leaves out a portion. The table has roughly 66,000 clones, roughly four fifths seen once. Systemic immunosuppression or a history of autoimmune disease excluded patients. V is TRBV7-8 and J is TRBJ1-1; TRBD1 matches at 8 bases. This sequence was found in an adult with an advanced solid tumor such as melanoma, head and neck, liver or kidney cancer. Sample: CD4+ or CD8+ T cells sorted from blood, taken in a trial of the OX40 agonist ivuxolimab. The CDR3 here is CASSPISGGRAEAFF. For the CDR3, the DNA is TGTGCCAGCAGCCCAATCTCAGGGGGCAGGGCTGAAGCTTTCTTT.